The clone carrying this T cell receptor (beta chain) has more than one count but fewer than ten. The sample is drawn from a study of CD8 T cells in ankylosing spondylitis. Germline values: CDR1 SGHTA, CDR2 FQGNSA. The CDR3 contains 14 residues. V was pared by 2 bases and J by 2 bases, with 3 bases of the junction left unmatched. Using its own MiXCR run on the 5' RACE reads, TCRdb lists one record per CDR3 protein. The table records under 300,000 distinct CDR3 sequences, roughly 10% of them present only once. The specimen was blood, either unsorted or a sorted T cell fraction (not recorded which). This receptor was taken from a male donor with ankylosing spondylitis or in good health (not recorded which). The chain uses TRBV7-2 and TRBJ2-7, with TRBD2 identical over 7 bases. The DNA of the CDR3 is TGTGCCAGCAGCTTACTAGCGGCCACCTACGAGCAGTACTTC. Translation: CASSLLAATYEQYF.